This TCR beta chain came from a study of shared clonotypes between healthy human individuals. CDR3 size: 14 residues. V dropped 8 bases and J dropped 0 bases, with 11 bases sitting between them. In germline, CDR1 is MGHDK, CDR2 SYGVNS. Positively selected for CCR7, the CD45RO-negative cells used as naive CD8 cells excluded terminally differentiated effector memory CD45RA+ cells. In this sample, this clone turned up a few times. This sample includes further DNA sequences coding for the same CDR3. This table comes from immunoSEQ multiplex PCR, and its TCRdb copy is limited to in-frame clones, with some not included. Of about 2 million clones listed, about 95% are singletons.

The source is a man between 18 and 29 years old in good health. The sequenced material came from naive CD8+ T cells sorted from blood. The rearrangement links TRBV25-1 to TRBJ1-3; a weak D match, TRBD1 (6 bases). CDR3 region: CASGRDTSGNTIYF. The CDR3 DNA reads TGTGCCAGCGGTCGGGACACCTCTGGAAACACCATATATTTT.